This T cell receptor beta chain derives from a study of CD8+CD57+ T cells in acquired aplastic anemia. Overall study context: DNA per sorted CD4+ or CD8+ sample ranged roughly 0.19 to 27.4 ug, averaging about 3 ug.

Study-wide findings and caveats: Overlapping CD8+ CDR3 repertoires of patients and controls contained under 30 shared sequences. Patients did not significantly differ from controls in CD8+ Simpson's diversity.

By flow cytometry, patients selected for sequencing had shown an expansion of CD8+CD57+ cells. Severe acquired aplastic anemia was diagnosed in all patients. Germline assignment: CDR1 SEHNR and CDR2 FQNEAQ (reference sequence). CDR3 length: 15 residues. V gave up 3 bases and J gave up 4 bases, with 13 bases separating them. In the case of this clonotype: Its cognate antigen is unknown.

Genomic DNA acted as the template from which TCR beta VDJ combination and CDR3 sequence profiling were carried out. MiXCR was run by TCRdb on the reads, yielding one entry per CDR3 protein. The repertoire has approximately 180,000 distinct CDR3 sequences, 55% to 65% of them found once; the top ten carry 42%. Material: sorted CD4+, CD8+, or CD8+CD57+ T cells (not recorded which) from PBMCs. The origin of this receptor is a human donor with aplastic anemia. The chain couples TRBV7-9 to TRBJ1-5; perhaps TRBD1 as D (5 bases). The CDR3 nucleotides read TGTGCCAGCAGCTTGGGACCGCTCGGAAATCAGCCCCAGCATTTT. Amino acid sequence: CASSLGPLGNQPQHF.